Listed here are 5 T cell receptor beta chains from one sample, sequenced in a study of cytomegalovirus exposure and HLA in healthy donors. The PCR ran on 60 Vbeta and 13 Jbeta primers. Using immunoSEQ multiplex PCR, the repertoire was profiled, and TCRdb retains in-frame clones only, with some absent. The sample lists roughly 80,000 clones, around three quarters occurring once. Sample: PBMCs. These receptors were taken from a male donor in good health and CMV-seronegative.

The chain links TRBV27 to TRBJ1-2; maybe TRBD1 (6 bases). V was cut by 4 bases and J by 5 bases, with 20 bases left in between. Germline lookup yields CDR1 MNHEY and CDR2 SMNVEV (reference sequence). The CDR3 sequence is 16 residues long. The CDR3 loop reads CASSSRGGLRRYGYTF. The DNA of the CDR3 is TGTGCCAGCAGTTCCCGGGGGGGGCTTAGGAGGTATGGCTACACCTTC.

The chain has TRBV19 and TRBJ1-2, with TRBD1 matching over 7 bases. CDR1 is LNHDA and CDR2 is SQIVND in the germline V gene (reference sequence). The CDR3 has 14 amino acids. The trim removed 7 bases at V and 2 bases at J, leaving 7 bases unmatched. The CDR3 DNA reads TGTGCCAGTAACGCTGGGGACAGAAACTATGGCTACACCTTC. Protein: CASNAGDRNYGYTF. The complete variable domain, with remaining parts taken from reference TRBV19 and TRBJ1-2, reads DGGITQSPKYLFRKEGQNVTLSCEQNLNHDAMYWYRQDPGQGLRLIYYSQIVNDFQKGDIAEGYSVSREKKESFPLTVTSAQKNPTAFYLCASNAGDRNYGYTFGSGTRLTVV.

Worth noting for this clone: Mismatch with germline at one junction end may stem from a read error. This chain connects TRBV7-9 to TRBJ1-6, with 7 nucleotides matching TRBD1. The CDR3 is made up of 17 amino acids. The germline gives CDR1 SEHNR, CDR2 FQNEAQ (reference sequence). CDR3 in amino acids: CASSPDAVTGILSPLNF. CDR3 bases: TGTGCCAGCAGCCCAGACGCCGTGACAGGGATCCTATCACCCCTCAACTTT.

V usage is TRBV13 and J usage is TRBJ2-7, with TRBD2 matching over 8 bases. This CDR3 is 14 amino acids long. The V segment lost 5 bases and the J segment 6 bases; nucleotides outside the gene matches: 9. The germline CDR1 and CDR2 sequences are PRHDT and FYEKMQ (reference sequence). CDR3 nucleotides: TGTGCCAGCAGCCAGCAGTTGCGGGAGGTCGAGCAGTACTTC. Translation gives CASSQQLREVEQYF.

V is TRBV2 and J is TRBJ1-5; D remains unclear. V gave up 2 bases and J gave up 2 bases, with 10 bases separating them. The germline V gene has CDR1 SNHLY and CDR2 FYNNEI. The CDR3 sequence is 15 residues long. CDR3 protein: CASSEFGGGNQPQHF. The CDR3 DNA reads TGTGCCAGCAGTGAATTTGGAGGAGGCAATCAGCCCCAGCATTTT.